What follows describes a single T cell receptor beta chain. Its matching antigen is unknown. Researchers ran the PCR with 60 Vbeta and 13 Jbeta primers. Repertoires were generated with immunoSEQ multiplex PCR, while TCRdb's copy carries only in-frame clones and drops some. The sample has over 90,000 clones, approximately 87% seen once. Germline V gives CDR1 LNHDA, CDR2 SQIVND (reference sequence). J lost 6 bases, V lost 7 bases, and 14 bases had no gene match. The CDR3 is 16 amino acids. The source of the sample is a study of cytomegalovirus exposure and HLA in healthy donors. Overall study findings and caveats: There were some public TCRs occurring in many donors, but most TCR sequences were rare. Certain indistinguishable V segments, among them TRBV6-2 and TRBV6-3, were excluded. Segments of the TCR beta V type were, in most cases, productive about 87% or about 30% of the time in an earlier analysis.

Sequencing was done on a sample of PBMCs. This chain connects TRBV19 to TRBJ2-2; 7 bases align to TRBD1. The receptor's source is a man aged 35-49 years in good health and CMV-seronegative. CDR3 protein: CASTIQGTVNAGELFF. CDR3 sequence (DNA): TGTGCCAGTACCATCCAGGGGACAGTCAATGCCGGGGAGCTGTTTTTT.